One T cell receptor beta chain is described in this entry. The antigen remains undetermined. The sample contains more than one DNA sequence encoding this CDR3. The source of the sample is a study of shared clonotypes between healthy human individuals. Method: immunoSEQ multiplex PCR; TCRdb's copy keeps in-frame clones and lacks some. The data hold around 700,000 clones, with about 80% observed a single time. The V gene lost 3 bases and the J gene lost 7 bases, with 13 bases spanning the gap. Germline CDR1 reads GTSNPN; CDR2 reads SVGIG (reference sequence). The CDR3 runs to 13 residues. Study-level findings and limits: Some naive CD4 clonotypes, around 4.7%, turned up in common across four donors.

Source material: memory CD4+ T cells sorted from blood. Subset denoted: CD45RA-negative fraction. The rearrangement joins TRBV30 to TRBJ1-5; D is possibly TRBD1 (5 bases). The sequence was obtained from a woman in her thirties in good health. The CDR3 region has the DNA TGTGCCTGGAGCCCCCGAGGGGACCAGCCCCAGCATTTT. It yields the protein CAWSPRGDQPQHF.